The 25 T cell receptor beta chains given below trace back to one sample, sequenced in a study of T cells after yellow fever vaccination. TCRdb independently ran MiXCR on the 5' RACE reads; one entry per CDR3 protein. The table has some 320,000 distinct CDR3 sequences, roughly 3.9% seen once; the top ten hold approximately 25%. Specimen: PBMCs, collected 5 days after the yellow fever booster vaccination. These receptors came from a man in his late teens or twenties who received the YFV17D yellow fever vaccine.

This clonotype was found many times. The genes are TRBV7-9 and TRBJ2-7; possibly TRBD1 for D (5 bases). Trimming took 5 bases from V and 2 from J, leaving 16 bases between them. The CDR3 totals 15 residues. Germline CDR1 SEHNR, CDR2 FQNEAQ (reference sequence). In nucleotides, the CDR3 is TGTGCCAGCAGCCCCGACCAAGGGGTGACCTACGAGCAGTACTTC. Amino acid sequence: CASSPDQGVTYEQYF.

This clonotype was detected many times. The rearrangement links TRBV12-3 or TRBV12-4 to TRBJ2-1; 11 bases fit TRBD1. The length of the CDR3 is 15 residues. The trim removed 6 bases at V and 8 bases at J, leaving 9 bases unmatched. The CDR3 reads CASSPGTGGSYEQFF. The CDR3 DNA reads as TGTGCCAGCAGCCCCGGGACAGGGGGTAGCTATGAGCAGTTCTTC.

In this sample, this clonotype turned up a few times. The chain employs TRBV4-1 and TRBJ2-7, with 8 nucleotides matching TRBD1. The CDR3 has 19 residues. The V gene end was trimmed by 1 base and the J gene end by 0 bases; junction bases not matched to a gene: 14. Germline V lookup: CDR1 MGHRA, CDR2 YSYEKL. CDR3 in DNA: TGCGCCAGCAGCCAAGGAAGATTTATCCGGACAGGGATCTCCTACGAGCAGTACTTC. Protein product: CASSQGRFIRTGISYEQYF.

This clonotype was seen at least ten times. This chain joins TRBV5-1 and TRBJ2-5; D not resolved. CDR3 length: 14 residues. Germline V CDR1 and CDR2: SGHRS, YFSETQ. V lost 4 bases and J 5 bases, leaving 15 bases between the germline ends. CDR3 nucleotide sequence: TGCGCCAGCAGCACCTCATACAGAGATGAGACCCAGTACTTC. Translating it yields CASSTSYRDETQYF.

CDR3 protein: CASRHGSGGTTAGELFF. The CDR3 DNA is TGTGCCAGCAGGCACGGGAGCGGGGGGACCACCGCCGGGGAGCTGTTTTTT. The genes are TRBV2 and TRBJ2-2, with 9 bases that match TRBD2. Germline V gives CDR1 SNHLY, CDR2 FYNNEI. V gave up 6 bases and J gave up 6 bases; unmatched junction bases: 14. This CDR3 contains 17 residues.

V usage is TRBV19 and J usage is TRBJ2-6; 12 nucleotides agree with TRBD1. CDR3 length: 17 residues. V was clipped by 4 bases and J by 1 base; unmatched bases: 2. Germline-derived CDR1 and CDR2 are LNHDA and SQIVND (reference sequence). The CDR3 bases are TGTGCCAGTAGTACGGGACAGGGGGCGTCTGGGGCCAACGTCCTGACTTTC. Translating it yields CASSTGQGASGANVLTF.

The V call is TRBV5-1, the J call TRBJ2-5, with 7 positions matching TRBD2. Germline trimming cut 3 bases from V and 4 bases from J; bases unmatched to any gene: 9. The length of the CDR3 is 15 residues. Per the germline V gene, CDR1 is SGHRS and CDR2 is YFSETQ. CDR3 nucleotide sequence: TGCGCCAGCAGCTCGGACCCGGGGAGGGGAGAGACCCAGTACTTC. Protein: CASSSDPGRGETQYF. Supplemented by reference TRBV5-1 and TRBJ2-5, the full variable domain reads KAGVTQTPRYLIKTRGQQVTLSCSPISGHRSVSWYQQTPGQGLQFLFEYFSETQRNKGNFPGRFSGRQFSNSRSEMNVSTLELGDSALYLCASSSDPGRGETQYFGPGTRLLVL.

Ten or more counts support this clonotype. The gene calls are TRBV10-2 and TRBJ2-7; D gene ambiguous. V was pared by 0 bases and J by 4 bases, with 4 bases between. Germline assignment: CDR1 WSHSY and CDR2 SAAADI. CDR3 length equals 12 residues. The CDR3 coding sequence is TGCGCCAGCAGTGAGTCCTTTTACGAGCAGTACTTC. It encodes CASSESFYEQYF.

This clonotype was seen ten or more times. The CDR3 here is CASSSTFGLAGVGEQYF. The CDR3 bases are TGTGCCAGCAGCTCCACCTTCGGACTAGCGGGGGTCGGGGAGCAGTACTTC. This chain connects TRBV7-2 to TRBJ2-7; 13 positions match TRBD2. The V and J ends lost 4 bases and 7 bases, in that order; junction bases with no gene match: 13. Looked up from germline, CDR1 is SGHTA and CDR2 is FQGNSA. The CDR3 length is 17 residues.

Many counts were recorded for this clonotype. The chain carries TRBV9 and TRBJ2-3, with TRBD2 matching over 8 bases. Germline assignment: CDR1 SGDLS and CDR2 YYNGEE. After removal of 1 base from V and 4 bases from J, the junction contained 8 bases not matched to a gene. The CDR3 extends over 16 amino acids. DNA for the CDR3: TGTGCCAGCAGCGTATTGGGACTAGGTATGGCAGATACGCAGTATTTT. It codes for CASSVLGLGMADTQYF.

This clonotype was detected a few times. Here the CDR3 DNA reads TGCAGTGCTGAGGGGGCTAGCGGGGCCTACAATGAGCAGTTCTTC. Its protein is CSAEGASGAYNEQFF. The gene calls are TRBV20-1 and TRBJ2-1, with 9 bases identical to TRBD2. The V gene's germline CDR1 is DFQATT and CDR2 SNEGSKA (reference sequence). The CDR3 loop spans 15 amino acids. Trimming removed 5 bases from V and 2 bases from J; junction bases left unmatched: 7.

This clonotype appeared a few times. The chain is built from TRBV10-3 and TRBJ2-2, with 9 nucleotides matching TRBD1. CDR1 and CDR2 (germline): ENHRY, SYGVKD. The CDR3 sequence is 15 residues long. With 3 bases clipped from V and 6 bases from J, the junction kept 5 bases outside the gene matches. In DNA, the CDR3 is TGTGCCATCAGTGAACAACAGGGGGCGGCCGGGGAGCTGTTTTTT. It translates to CAISEQQGAAGELFF.

There are many counts of this clonotype. V and J are TRBV5-1 and TRBJ2-2, with D uncertain. The CDR3 covers 13 residues. The germline V and J ends were trimmed by 5 bases and 4 bases, with 9 bases remaining between them. Germline assignment: CDR1 SGHRS and CDR2 YFSETQ. The CDR3 protein is CASRPLGTGELFF. CDR3 DNA: TGCGCCAGCAGGCCGCTTGGCACCGGGGAGCTGTTTTTT.

The chain has TRBV19 and TRBJ2-3, with TRBD2 identical over 7 bases. CDR1 and CDR2 from the germline V gene are LNHDA and SQIVND (reference sequence). V was clipped by 3 bases and J by 2 bases; unmatched bases: 5. The CDR3 spans 15 residues. The CDR3 DNA follows: TGTGCCAGTAGTATTTACGGGGGGAACACAGATACGCAGTATTTT. This translates into CASSIYGGNTDTQYF.

This clonotype showed up many times. The rearrangement uses TRBV28 and TRBJ2-1; 12 nucleotides align to TRBD2. With V trimmed by 5 bases and J by 5 bases, 7 bases remained unmatched. The V gene's germline CDR1 is MDHEN and CDR2 SYDVKM. This CDR3 is built from 16 residues. For the CDR3, the DNA is TGTGCCAGCAGTAGCGCCGGGACTAGCGGGCACAATGAGCAGTTCTTC. As protein: CASSSAGTSGHNEQFF.

The chain has TRBV27 and TRBJ2-1; 14 positions match TRBD2. V was clipped by 5 bases and J by 6 bases; unmatched bases: 6. The germline V gene has CDR1 MNHEY and CDR2 SMNVEV (reference sequence). The CDR3 length is 16 residues. Here the CDR3 DNA reads TGTGCCAGCAGTGCCAGACTAGCGGGGGGGCTCAATGAGCAGTTCTTC. This gives the protein CASSARLAGGLNEQFF.

This clonotype was seen more than once but under ten times. The chain combines TRBV9 with TRBJ1-2; 8 bases match TRBD1. Losses at the gene ends were 0 bases for V and 7 bases for J; bases not matched to a gene: 5. CDR1 SGDLS and CDR2 YYNGEE come from the germline V gene. CDR3 length equals 14 residues. Here the CDR3 reads CASSVEGQGSGYTF. The CDR3 DNA sequence: TGTGCCAGCAGCGTAGAAGGACAGGGAAGTGGCTACACCTTC.

The sample holds a few counts of this clonotype. This chain connects TRBV19 to TRBJ2-3, with 7 bases matching TRBD1. With V trimmed by 7 bases and J by 2 bases, 6 bases remained unmatched. This CDR3 comprises 14 residues. In germline, CDR1 is LNHDA, CDR2 SQIVND (reference sequence). DNA of the CDR3: TGTGCCAGTACCCTCGACAGGGCCACAGATACGCAGTATTTT. This gives the protein CASTLDRATDTQYF.

This clonotype was picked up a small number of times. The genes are TRBV24-1 and TRBJ2-5; D might be TRBD1 or TRBD2, each matching 5 bases. CDR1 is KGHDR and CDR2 is SFDVKD in the germline V gene. V lost 5 bases to trimming and J lost 5 bases, with 17 bases between them. The CDR3 is 15 residues long. CDR3 in DNA: TGTGCCACCAGTGCCACTGTGGGGGATGGCGAGACCCAGTACTTC. Translation gives CATSATVGDGETQYF.

The gene calls are TRBV29-1 and TRBJ2-3, with D maybe TRBD2 (5 bases). Trimming shortened V by 3 bases and J by 2 bases, and 9 bases separated the two germline ends. CDR3 length: 13 amino acids. Germline CDR1 SQVTM, CDR2 ANQGSEA. CDR3 amino acids: CSVDPGSTDTQYF. The CDR3 DNA is TGCAGCGTTGATCCGGGATCCACAGATACGCAGTATTTT.

The table lists this clonotype with a few counts. This chain connects TRBV4-1 to TRBJ2-7; either TRBD1 or TRBD2 may supply D (6 bases each). The CDR3 loop spans 18 amino acids. Germline CDR1 reads MGHRA; CDR2 reads YSYEKL. The V and J ends lost 1 base and 8 bases respectively, with 27 bases between them. CDR3 bases: TGCGCCAGCAGCCAAGTATCCCCGTTGGGGGGCCGGGCGCCCAAGCAGTACGTC. It translates to CASSQVSPLGGRAPKQYV.

This clonotype was observed at least ten times. The V gene is TRBV7-2, the J gene TRBJ2-7; 8 bases align to TRBD1. The trim removed 4 bases at V and 3 bases at J, leaving 5 bases unmatched. Germline V gene data show CDR1 as SGHTA and CDR2 as FQGNSA. This CDR3 spans 14 amino acids. CDR3 nucleotide sequence: TGTGCCAGCAGCTCGCAGGGGGCGGTCTACGAGCAGTACTTC. This encodes CASSSQGAVYEQYF.

This clonotype occurred a few times. This chain uses TRBV28 with TRBJ2-2; possible D gene TRBD2, 5 bases. The CDR3 sequence is 13 residues long. Per germline, CDR1 MDHEN and CDR2 SYDVKM. V lost 4 bases, J lost 9 bases, and 12 bases lay in between. The CDR3 sequence: CASSSAGLRELFF. CDR3 sequence (DNA): TGTGCCAGCAGTTCGGCGGGCCTAAGGGAGCTGTTTTTT.

This clonotype was recorded a few times. The chain carries TRBV5-1 and TRBJ1-5; D gene uncertain. V gave up 1 base and J gave up 5 bases, with 13 bases separating them. This CDR3 spans 15 amino acids. Germline V gene data show CDR1 as SGHRS and CDR2 as YFSETQ. The CDR3 DNA reads as TGCGCCAGCAGCTTGTATGGCAATACAGATCAGCCCCAGCATTTT. It specifies CASSLYGNTDQPQHF. Combining the CDR3 with reference TRBV5-1 and TRBJ1-5 gives the whole variable domain KAGVTQTPRYLIKTRGQQVTLSCSPISGHRSVSWYQQTPGQGLQFLFEYFSETQRNKGNFPGRFSGRQFSNSRSEMNVSTLELGDSALYLCASSLYGNTDQPQHFGDGTRLSIL.

The chain couples TRBV7-6 to TRBJ2-1, with D perhaps being TRBD1 or TRBD2 (5 bases each). The CDR3 has 14 residues. The germline CDR1 and CDR2 sequences are SGHVS and FNYEAQ. The V end was cut by 8 bases, the J end by 6 bases, with 17 bases between. CDR3 sequence: CASSTEGFGNEQFF. The DNA of the CDR3 is TGTGCCAGCTCAACCGAGGGGTTCGGCAATGAGCAGTTCTTC.